The TCR beta chain under discussion was sequenced for a study of tumor-infiltrating lymphocytes in oesophageal squamous cell carcinoma. From the PCR reads, TCRdb called clonotypes with MiXCR, one entry per CDR3 protein. Of roughly 10,000 distinct CDR3 sequences listed, approximately 60% are singletons. The sequence was obtained from a female donor with esophageal squamous cell carcinoma. Sample: esophageal tumor tissue.

CDR3 sequence (DNA): TGTGCCAGCAGTGGGACTAGCGGGAGTAATGAGCAGTTCTTC. It yields the protein CASSGTSGSNEQFF. The chain links TRBV6-8 to TRBJ2-1; 14 positions agree with TRBD2. CDR1 and CDR2 from the germline V gene are MNHGY and SAAAGT. CDR3 length equals 14 residues. V trimming: 5 bases; J trimming: 7 bases; junction bases outside the gene matches: 1.